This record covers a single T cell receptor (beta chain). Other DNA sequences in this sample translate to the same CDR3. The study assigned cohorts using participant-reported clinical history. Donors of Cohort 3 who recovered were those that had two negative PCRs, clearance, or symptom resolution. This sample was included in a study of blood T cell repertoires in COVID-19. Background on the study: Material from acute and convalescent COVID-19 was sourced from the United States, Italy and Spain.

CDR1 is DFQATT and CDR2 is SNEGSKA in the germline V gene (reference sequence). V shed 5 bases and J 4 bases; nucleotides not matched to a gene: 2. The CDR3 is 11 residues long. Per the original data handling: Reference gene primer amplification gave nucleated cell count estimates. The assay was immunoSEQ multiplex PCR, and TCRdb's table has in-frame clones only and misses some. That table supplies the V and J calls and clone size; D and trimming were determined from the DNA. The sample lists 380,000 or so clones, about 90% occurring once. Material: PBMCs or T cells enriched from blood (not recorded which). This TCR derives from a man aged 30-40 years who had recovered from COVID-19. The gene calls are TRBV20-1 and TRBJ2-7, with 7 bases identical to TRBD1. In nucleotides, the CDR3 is TGCAGTGCTGGCAGGGGGTACGAGCAGTACTTC. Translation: CSAGRGYEQYF.